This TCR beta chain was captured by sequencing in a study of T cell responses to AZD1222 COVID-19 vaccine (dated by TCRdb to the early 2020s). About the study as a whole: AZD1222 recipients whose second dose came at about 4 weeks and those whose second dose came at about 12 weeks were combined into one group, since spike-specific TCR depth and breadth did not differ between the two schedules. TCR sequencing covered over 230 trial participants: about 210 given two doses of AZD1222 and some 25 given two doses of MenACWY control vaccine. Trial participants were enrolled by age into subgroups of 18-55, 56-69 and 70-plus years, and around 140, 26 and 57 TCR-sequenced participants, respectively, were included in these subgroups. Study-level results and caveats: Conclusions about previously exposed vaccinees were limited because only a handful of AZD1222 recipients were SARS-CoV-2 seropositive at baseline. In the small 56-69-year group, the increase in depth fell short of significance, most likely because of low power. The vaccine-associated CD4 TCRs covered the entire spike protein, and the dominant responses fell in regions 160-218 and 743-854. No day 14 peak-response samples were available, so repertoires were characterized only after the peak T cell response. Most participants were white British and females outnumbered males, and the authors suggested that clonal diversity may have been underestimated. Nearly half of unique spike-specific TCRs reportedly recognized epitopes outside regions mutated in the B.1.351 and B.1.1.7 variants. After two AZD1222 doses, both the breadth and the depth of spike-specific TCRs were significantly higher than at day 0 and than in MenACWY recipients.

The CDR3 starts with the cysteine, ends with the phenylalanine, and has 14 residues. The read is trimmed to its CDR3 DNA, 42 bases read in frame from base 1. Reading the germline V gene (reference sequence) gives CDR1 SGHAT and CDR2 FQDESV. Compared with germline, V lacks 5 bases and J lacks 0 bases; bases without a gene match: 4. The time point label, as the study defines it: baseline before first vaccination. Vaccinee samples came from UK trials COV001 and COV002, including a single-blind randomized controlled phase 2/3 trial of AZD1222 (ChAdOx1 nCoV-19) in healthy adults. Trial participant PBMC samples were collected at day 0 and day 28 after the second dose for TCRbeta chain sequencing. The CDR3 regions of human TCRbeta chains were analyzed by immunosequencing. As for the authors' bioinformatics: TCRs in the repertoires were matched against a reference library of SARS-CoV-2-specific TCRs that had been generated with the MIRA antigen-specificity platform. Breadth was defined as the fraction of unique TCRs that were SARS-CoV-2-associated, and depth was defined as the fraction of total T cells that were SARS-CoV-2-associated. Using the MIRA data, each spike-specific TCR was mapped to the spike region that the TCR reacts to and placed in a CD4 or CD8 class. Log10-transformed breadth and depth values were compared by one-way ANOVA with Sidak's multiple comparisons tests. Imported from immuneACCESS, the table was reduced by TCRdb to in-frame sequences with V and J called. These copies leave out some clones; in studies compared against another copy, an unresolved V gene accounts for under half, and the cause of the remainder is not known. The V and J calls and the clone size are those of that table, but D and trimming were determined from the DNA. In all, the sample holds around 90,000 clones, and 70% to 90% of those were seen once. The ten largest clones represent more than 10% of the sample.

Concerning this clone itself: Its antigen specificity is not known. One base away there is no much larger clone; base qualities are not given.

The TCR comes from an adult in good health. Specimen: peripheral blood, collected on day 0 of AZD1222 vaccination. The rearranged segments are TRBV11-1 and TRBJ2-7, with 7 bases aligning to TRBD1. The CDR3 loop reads CASSADRSSYEQYF. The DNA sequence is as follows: TGTGCCAGCAGCGCGGACAGGAGCTCCTACGAGCAGTACTTC.